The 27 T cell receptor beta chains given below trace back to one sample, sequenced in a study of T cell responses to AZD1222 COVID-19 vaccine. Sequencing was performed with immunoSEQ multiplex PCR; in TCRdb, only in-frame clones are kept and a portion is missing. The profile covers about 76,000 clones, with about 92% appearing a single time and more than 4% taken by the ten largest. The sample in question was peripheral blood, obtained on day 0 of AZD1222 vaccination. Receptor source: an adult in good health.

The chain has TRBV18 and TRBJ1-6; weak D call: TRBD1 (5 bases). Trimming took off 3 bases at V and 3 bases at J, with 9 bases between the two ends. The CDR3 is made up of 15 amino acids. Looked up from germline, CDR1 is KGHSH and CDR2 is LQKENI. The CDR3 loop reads CASSPPGLYNSPLHF. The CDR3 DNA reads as TGTGCCAGCTCACCTCCAGGGCTCTATAATTCACCCCTCCACTTT. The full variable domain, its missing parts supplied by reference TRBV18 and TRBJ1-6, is NAGVMQNPRHLVRRRGQEARLRCSPMKGHSHVYWYRQLPEEGLKFMVYLQKENIIDESGMPKERFSAEFPKEGPSILRIQQVVRGDSAAYFCASSPPGLYNSPLHFGNGTRLTVT.

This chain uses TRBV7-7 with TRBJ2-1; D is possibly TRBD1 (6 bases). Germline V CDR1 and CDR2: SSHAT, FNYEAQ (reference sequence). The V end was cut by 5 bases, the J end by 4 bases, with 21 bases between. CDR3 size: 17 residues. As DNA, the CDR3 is TGTGCCAGCAGCCGCGATGTGGGGGTAGGGGGTTACAATGAGCAGTTCTTC. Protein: CASSRDVGVGGYNEQFF.

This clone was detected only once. CDR3 DNA: TGTGCCAGTAGTAGACAGGGGGAGACCCAGTACTTC. It codes for CASSRQGETQYF. The chain couples TRBV19 to TRBJ2-5, with TRBD1 identical over 8 bases. After removal of 4 bases from V and 5 bases from J, the junction contained 0 bases not matched to a gene. The germline gives CDR1 LNHDA, CDR2 SQIVND (reference sequence). CDR3 length equals 12 residues.

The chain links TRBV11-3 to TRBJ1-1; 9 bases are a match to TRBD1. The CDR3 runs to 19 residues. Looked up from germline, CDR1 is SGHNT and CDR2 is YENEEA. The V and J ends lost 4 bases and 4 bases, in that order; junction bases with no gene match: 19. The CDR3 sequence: CASSYHTNRGRRMGTEAFF. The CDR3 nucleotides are TGTGCCAGCAGCTACCACACCAACAGGGGGCGCAGAATGGGCACTGAAGCTTTCTTT.

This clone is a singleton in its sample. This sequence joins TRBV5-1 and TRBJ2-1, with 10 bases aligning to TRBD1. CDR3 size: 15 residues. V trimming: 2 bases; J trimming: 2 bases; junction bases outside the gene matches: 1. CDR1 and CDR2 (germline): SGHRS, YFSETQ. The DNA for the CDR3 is TGCGCCAGCAGCTTCGGGACAGGGGCCTACAATGAGCAGTTCTTC. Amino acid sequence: CASSFGTGAYNEQFF.

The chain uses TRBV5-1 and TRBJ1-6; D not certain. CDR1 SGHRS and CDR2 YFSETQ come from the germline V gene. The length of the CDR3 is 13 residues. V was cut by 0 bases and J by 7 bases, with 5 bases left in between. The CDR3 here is CASSLDTNSPLHF. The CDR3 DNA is TGCGCCAGCAGCTTGGACACCAATTCACCCCTCCACTTT. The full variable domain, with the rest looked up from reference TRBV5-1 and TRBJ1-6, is KAGVTQTPRYLIKTRGQQVTLSCSPISGHRSVSWYQQTPGQGLQFLFEYFSETQRNKGNFPGRFSGRQFSNSRSEMNVSTLELGDSALYLCASSLDTNSPLHFGNGTRLTVT.

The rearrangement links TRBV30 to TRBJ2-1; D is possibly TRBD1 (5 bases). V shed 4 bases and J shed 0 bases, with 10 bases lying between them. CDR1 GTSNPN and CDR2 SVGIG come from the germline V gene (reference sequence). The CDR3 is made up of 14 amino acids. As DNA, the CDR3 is TGTGCCTGGAACCAGGGTTCCTCCTACAATGAGCAGTTCTTC. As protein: CAWNQGSSYNEQFF.

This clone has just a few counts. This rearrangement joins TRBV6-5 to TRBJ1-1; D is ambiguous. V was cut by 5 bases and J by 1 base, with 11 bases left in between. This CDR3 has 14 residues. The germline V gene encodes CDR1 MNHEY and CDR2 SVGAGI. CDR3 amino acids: CASSMFLGNTEAFF. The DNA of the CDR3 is TGTGCCAGCAGTATGTTTCTCGGGAACACTGAAGCTTTCTTT.

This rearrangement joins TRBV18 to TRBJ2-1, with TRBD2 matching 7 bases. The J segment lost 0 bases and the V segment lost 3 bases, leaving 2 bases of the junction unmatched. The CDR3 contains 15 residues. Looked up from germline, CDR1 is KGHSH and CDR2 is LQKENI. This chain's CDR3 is CASSPRDYSYNEQFF. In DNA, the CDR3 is TGTGCCAGCTCACCTAGGGACTACTCCTACAATGAGCAGTTCTTC.

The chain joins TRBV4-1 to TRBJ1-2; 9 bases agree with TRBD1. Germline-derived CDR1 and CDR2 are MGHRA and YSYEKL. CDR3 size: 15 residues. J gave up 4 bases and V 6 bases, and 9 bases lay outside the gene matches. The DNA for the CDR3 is TGCGCCAGCAGACACCCCGGGACAGGGATCTATGGCTACACCTTC. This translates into CASRHPGTGIYGYTF.

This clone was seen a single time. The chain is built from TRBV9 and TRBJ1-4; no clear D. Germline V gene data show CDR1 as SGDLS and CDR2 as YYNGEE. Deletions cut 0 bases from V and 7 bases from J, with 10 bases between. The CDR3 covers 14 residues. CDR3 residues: CASSVGVGGEKLFF. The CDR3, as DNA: TGTGCCAGCAGCGTAGGGGTAGGAGGTGAAAAACTGTTTTTT.

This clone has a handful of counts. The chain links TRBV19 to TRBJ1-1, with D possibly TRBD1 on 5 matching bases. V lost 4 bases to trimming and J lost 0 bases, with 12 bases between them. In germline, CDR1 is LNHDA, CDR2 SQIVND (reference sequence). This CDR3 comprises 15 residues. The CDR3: CASSTTVIMNTEAFF. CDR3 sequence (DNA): TGTGCCAGTAGTACGACAGTGATCATGAACACTGAAGCTTTCTTT.

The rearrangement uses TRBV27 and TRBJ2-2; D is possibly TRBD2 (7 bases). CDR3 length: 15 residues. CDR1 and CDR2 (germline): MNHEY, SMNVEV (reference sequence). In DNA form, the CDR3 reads TGTGTCTGGGGGGGGCAGCCTTCGAACACCGGGGAGCTGTTTTTT. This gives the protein CVWGGQPSNTGELFF.

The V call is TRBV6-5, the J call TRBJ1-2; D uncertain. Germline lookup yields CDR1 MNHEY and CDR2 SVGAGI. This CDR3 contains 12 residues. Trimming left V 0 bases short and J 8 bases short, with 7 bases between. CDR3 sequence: CASSYSNKGYTF. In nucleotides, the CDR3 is TGTGCCAGCAGTTACTCGAATAAGGGCTACACCTTC.

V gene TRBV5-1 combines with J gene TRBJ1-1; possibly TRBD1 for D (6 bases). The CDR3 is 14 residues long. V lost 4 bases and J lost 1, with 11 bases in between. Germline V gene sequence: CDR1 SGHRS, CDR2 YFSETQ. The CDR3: CASSGGQSNTEAFF. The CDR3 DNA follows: TGCGCCAGCAGCGGGGGACAATCGAACACTGAAGCTTTCTTT. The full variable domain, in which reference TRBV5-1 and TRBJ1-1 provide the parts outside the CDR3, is KAGVTQTPRYLIKTRGQQVTLSCSPISGHRSVSWYQQTPGQGLQFLFEYFSETQRNKGNFPGRFSGRQFSNSRSEMNVSTLELGDSALYLCASSGGQSNTEAFFGQGTRLTVV.

The CDR3 protein is CASSFESSYEQYF. As DNA, the CDR3 is TGTGCCAGCAGTTTCGAAAGCTCCTACGAGCAGTACTTC. The chain is built from TRBV12-3 or TRBV12-4 and TRBJ2-7, with D uncertain. Trimming removed 3 bases at V and 0 bases at J, with 6 bases between. This CDR3 contains 13 residues.

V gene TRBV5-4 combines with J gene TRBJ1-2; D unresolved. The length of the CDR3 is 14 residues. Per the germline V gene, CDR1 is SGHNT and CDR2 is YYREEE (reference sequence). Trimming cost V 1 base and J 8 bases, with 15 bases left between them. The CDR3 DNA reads TGTGCCAGCAGCTTGTTGCTTGGCGTGAAGGGCTACACCTTC. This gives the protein CASSLLLGVKGYTF.

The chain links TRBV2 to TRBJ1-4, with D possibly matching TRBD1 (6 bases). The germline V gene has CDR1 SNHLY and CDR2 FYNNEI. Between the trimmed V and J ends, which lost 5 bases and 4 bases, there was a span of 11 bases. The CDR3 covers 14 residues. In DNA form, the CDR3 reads TGTGCCAGCAGTCGGACAGCGAGTAATGAAAAACTGTTTTTT. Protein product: CASSRTASNEKLFF.

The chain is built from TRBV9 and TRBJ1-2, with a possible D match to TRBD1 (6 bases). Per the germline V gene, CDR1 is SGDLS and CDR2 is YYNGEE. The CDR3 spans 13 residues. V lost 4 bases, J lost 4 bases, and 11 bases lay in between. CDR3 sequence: CASSHDRPYGYTF. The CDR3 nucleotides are TGTGCCAGCAGCCACGACAGGCCCTATGGCTACACCTTC.

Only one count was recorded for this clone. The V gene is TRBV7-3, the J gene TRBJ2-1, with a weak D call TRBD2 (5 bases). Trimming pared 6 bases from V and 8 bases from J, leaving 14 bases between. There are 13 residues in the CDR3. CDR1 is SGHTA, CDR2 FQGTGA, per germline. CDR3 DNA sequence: TGTGCCAGCAGTCCATCCGGAGGCGATGAGCAGTTCTTC. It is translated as CASSPSGGDEQFF.

The CDR3 reads CAISDSGRAGGDTQYF. For the CDR3, the DNA is TGTGCCATCAGTGATAGCGGGAGAGCGGGAGGAGATACGCAGTATTTT. The rearrangement joins TRBV10-3 to TRBJ2-3; 9 bases line up with TRBD2. Germline assignment: CDR1 ENHRY and CDR2 SYGVKD. V shed 3 bases, J shed 5 bases, and the junction held 9 bases outside the gene matches. The CDR3 length is 16 residues.

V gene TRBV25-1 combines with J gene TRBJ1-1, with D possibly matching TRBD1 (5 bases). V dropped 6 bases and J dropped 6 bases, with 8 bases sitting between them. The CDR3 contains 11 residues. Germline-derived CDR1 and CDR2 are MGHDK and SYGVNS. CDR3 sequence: CASRQVSEAFF. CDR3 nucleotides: TGTGCCAGCAGACAGGTCTCTGAAGCTTTCTTT.

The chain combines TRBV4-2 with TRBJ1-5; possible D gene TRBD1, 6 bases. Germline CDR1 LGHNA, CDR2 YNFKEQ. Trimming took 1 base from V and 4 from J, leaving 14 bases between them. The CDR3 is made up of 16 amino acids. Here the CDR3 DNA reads TGTGCCAGCAGCCAAGCGGGACAAAGCGATAATCAGCCCCAGCATTTT. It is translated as CASSQAGQSDNQPQHF.

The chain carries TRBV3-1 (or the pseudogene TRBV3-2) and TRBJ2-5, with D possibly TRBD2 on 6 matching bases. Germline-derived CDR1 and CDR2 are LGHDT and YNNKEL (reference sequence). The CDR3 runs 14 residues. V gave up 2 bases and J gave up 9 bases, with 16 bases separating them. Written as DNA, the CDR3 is TGTGCCAGCAGCCAATTTCTAAAGGAGGGACCCCAGTACTTC. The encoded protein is CASSQFLKEGPQYF.

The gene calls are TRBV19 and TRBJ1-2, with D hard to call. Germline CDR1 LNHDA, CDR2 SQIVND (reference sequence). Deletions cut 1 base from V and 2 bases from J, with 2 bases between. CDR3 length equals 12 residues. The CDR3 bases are TGTGCCAGTAGTATAGCCAACTATGGCTACACCTTC. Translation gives CASSIANYGYTF.

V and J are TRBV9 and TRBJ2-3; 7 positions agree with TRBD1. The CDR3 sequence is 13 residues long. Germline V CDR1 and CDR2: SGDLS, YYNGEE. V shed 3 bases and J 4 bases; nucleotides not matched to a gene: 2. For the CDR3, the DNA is TGTGCCAGCAGCGGGACAGGATCAGATACGCAGTATTTT. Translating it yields CASSGTGSDTQYF.

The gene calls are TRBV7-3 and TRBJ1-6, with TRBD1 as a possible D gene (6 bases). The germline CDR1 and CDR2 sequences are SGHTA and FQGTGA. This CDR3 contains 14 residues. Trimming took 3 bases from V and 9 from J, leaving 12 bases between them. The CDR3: CASSFRGAGSPLHF. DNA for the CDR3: TGTGCCAGCAGCTTCAGGGGCGCGGGTTCACCCCTCCACTTT.